This T cell receptor beta chain appears in the sequencing data of a study of control samples from healthy donors and cancer patients. Profiling relied on immunoSEQ multiplex PCR, and the TCRdb table lists in-frame clones only, not all of them. The sample has approximately 210,000 clones; 90% to 95% are singletons. In its sample, this clone was seen once. Trimming removed 4 bases at V and 6 bases at J, with 21 bases between. Germline CDR1 and CDR2: SGDLS and YYNGEE. The CDR3 contains 16 residues. The TCR comes from a man aged 25 to 40 in good health. Sequenced input: blood. This chain uses TRBV9 with TRBJ2-3; D possibly corresponds to TRBD2 (5 bases). Here the CDR3 reads CASSSFAGPLGDTQYF. Written as DNA, the CDR3 is TGTGCCAGCAGCAGCTTTGCGGGCCCCCTCGGGGATACGCAGTATTTT.